This TCR beta chain was identified in a study of long-term antiretroviral therapy in people with HIV. A v3.0 immunoSEQ assay was performed at survey level. Using immunoSEQ multiplex PCR, the repertoire was profiled, and TCRdb retains in-frame clones only, with some absent. The table has roughly 17,000 clones, around 81% seen once; the top ten hold under 10%. This clone is a singleton in its sample. Its cognate antigen is unknown. General study findings and limits: Missing from the dataset were any data on ART adherence, viral resistance or therapy changes.

The CDR3 is 18 residues long. The germline gives CDR1 WSHSY, CDR2 SAAADI. V lost 1 base to trimming and J lost 0 bases, with 13 bases between them. The material sequenced was unsorted PBMCs, taken 0.3 years before starting antiretroviral therapy. The V call is TRBV10-2, the J call TRBJ2-6; D is ambiguous. The clonotype was recovered from a man aged 50 or older with HIV. CDR3 sequence: CASSEFRAKRSGANVLTF. The CDR3 DNA reads as TGCGCCAGCAGTGAGTTTAGGGCGAAACGCTCTGGGGCCAACGTCCTGACTTTC.